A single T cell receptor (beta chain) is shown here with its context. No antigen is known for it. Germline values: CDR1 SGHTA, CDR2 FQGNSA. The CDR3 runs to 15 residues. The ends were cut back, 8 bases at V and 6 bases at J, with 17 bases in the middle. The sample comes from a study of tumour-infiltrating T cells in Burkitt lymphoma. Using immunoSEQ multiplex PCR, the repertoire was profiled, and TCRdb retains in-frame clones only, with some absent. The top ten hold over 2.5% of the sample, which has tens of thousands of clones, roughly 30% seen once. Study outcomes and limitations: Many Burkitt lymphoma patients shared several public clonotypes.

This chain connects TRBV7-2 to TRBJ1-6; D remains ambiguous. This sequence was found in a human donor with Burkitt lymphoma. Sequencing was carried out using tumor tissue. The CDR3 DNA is TGTGCCAGCGCCGCGGCGCGACGTCCTAATTCACCCCTCCACTTT. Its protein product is CASAAARRPNSPLHF. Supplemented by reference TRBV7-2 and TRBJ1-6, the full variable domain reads GAGVSQSPSNKVTEKGKDVELRCDPISGHTALYWYRQSLGQGLEFLIYFQGNSAPDKSGLPSDRFSAERTGGSVSTLTIQRTQQEDSAVYLCASAAARRPNSPLHFGNGTRLTVT.